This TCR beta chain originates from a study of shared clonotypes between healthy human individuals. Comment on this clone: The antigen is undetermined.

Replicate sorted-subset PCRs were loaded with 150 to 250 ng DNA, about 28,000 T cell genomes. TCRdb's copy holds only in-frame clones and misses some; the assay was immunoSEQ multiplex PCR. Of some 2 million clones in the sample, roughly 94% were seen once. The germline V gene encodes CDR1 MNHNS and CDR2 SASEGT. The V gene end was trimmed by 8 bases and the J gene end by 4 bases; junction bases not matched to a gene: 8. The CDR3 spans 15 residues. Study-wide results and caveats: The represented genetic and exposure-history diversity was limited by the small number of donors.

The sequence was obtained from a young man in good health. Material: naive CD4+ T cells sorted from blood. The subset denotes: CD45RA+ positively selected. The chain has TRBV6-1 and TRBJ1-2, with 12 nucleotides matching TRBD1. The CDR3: CASEARDRGPYGYTF. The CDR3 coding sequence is TGTGCCAGCGAAGCCCGGGACAGGGGGCCCTATGGCTACACCTTC.